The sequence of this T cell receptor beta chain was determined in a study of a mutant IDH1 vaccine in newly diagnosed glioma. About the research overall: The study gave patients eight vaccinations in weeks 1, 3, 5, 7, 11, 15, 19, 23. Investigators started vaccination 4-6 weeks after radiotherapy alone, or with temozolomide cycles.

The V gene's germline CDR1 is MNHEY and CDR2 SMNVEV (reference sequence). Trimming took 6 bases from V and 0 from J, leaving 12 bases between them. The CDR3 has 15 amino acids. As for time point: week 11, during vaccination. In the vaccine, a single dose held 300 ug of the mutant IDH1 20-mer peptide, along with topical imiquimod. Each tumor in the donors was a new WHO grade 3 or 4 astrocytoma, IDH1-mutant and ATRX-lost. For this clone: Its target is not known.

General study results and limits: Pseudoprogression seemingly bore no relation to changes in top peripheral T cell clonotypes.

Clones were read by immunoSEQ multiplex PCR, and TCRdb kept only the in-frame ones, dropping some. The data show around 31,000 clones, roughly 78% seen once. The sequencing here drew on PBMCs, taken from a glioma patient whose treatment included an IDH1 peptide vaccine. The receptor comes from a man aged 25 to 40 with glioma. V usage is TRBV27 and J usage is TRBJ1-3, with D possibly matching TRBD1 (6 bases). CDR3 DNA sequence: TGTGCCAGCAGCGTCGACAGGAGCTCTGGAAACACCATATATTTT. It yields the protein CASSVDRSSGNTIYF.